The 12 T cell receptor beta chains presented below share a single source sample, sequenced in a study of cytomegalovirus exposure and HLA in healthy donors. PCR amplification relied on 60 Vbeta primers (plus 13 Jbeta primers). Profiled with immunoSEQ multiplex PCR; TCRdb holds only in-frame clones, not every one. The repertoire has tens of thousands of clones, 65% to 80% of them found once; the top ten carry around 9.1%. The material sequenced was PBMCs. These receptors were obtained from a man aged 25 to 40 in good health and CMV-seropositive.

Here the CDR3 DNA reads TGTGCCAGCAGCTTAGAGGACGGGGATTATGGCTACACCTTC. Its protein is CASSLEDGDYGYTF. The chain couples TRBV7-9 to TRBJ1-2; D remains ambiguous. Per germline, CDR1 SEHNR and CDR2 FQNEAQ (reference sequence). CDR3 size: 14 residues. Trimming took off 1 base at V and 5 bases at J, with 11 bases between the two ends.

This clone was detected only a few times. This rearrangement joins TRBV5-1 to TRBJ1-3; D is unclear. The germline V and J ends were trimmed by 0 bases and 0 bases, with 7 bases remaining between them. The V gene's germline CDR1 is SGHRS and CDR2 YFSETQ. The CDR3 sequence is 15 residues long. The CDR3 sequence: CASSLGQVSGNTIYF. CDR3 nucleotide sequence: TGCGCCAGCAGCTTGGGGCAGGTCTCTGGAAACACCATATATTTT.

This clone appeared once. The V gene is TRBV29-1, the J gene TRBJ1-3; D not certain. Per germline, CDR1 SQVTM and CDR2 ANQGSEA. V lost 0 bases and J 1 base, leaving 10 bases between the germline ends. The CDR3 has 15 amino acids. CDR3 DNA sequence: TGCAGCGTTGAAGATCGGTCGGGGTCTGGAAACACCATATATTTT. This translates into CSVEDRSGSGNTIYF.

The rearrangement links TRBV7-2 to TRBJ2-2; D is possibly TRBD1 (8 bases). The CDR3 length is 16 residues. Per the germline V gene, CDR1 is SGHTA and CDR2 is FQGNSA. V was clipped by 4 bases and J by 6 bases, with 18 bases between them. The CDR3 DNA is TGTGCCAGCAGCTCTAACAGGGGGGGCATGCCCGGGGAGCTGTTTTTT. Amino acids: CASSSNRGGMPGELFF. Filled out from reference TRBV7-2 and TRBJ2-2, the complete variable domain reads GAGVSQSPSNKVTEKGKDVELRCDPISGHTALYWYRQSLGQGLEFLIYFQGNSAPDKSGLPSDRFSAERTGGSVSTLTIQRTQQEDSAVYLCASSSNRGGMPGELFFGEGSRLTVL.

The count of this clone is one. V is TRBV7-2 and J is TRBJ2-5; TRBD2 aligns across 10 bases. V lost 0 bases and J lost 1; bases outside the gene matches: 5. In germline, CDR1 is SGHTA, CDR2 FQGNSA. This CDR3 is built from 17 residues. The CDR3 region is CASSLATGLAIQETQYF. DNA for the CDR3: TGTGCCAGCAGCTTAGCCACGGGACTAGCGATCCAAGAGACCCAGTACTTC.

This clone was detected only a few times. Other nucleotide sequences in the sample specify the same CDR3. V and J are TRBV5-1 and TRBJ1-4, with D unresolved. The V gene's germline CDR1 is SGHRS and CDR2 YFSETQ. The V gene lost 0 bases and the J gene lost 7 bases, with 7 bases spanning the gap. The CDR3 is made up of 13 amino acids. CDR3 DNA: TGCGCCAGCAGCTTGGGGAGGGCTGAAAAACTGTTTTTT. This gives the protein CASSLGRAEKLFF.

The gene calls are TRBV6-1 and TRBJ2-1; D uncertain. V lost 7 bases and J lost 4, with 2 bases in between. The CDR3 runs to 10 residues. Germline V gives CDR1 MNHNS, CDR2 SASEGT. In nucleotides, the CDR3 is TGTGCCAGCATATACAATGAGCAGTTCTTC. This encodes CASIYNEQFF.

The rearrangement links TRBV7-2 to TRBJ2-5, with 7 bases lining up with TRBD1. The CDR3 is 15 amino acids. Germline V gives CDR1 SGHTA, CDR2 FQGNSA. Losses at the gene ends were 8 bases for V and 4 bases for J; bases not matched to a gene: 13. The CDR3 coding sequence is TGTGCCAGCCGCCCCAGAGAACAGGGGACAGAGACCCAGTACTTC. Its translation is CASRPREQGTETQYF.

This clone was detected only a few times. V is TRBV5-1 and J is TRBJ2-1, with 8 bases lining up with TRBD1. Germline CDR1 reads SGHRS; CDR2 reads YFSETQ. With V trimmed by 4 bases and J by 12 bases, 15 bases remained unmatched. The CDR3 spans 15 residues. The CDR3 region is CASSPPTGVRRGQFF. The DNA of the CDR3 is TGCGCCAGCAGCCCGCCGACAGGGGTGCGCAGAGGGCAGTTCTTC.

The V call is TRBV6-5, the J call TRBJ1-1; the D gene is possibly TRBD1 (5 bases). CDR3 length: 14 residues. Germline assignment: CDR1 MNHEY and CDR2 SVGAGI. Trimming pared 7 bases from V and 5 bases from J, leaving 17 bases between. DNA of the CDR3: TGTGCCAGCAAGCTCGGGGGGTTCGGGACTGAAGCTTTCTTT. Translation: CASKLGGFGTEAFF.

The CDR3 loop reads CASSLGEGTGVYEQYF. As DNA, the CDR3 is TGCGCCAGCAGCTTGGGGGAGGGGACAGGGGTGTACGAGCAGTACTTC. The chain uses TRBV5-1 and TRBJ2-7, with 10 bases aligning to TRBD1. Per the germline V gene, CDR1 is SGHRS and CDR2 is YFSETQ. V was clipped by 0 bases and J by 4 bases; unmatched bases: 7. The CDR3 runs 16 residues.

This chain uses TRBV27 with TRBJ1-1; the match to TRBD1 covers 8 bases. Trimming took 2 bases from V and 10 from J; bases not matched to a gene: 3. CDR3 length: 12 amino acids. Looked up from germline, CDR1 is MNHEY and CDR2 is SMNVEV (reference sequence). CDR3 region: CASSLLTGAAFF. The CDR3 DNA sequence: TGTGCCAGCAGTTTACTGACAGGGGCAGCTTTCTTT.